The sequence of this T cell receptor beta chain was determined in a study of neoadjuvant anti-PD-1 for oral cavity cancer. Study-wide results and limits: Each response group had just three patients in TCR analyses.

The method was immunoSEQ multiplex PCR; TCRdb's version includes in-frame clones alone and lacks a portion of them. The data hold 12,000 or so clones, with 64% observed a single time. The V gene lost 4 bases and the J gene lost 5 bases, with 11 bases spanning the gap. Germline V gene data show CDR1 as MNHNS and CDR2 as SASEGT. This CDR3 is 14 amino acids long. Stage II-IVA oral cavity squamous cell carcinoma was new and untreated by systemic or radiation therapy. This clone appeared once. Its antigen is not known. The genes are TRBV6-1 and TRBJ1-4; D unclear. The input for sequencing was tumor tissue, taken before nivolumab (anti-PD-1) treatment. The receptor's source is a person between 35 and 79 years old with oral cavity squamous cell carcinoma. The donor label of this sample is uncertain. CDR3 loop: CASSGRSGNEKLFF. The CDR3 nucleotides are TGTGCCAGCAGTGGACGGTCGGGGAATGAAAAACTGTTTTTT.